This T cell receptor (beta chain) stems from a study of cytomegalovirus exposure and HLA in healthy donors. Points from the study as a whole: Immune exposure was documented only through CMV serostatus.

Vbeta (60) and Jbeta (13) primers were used in the PCR. Using immunoSEQ multiplex PCR, the repertoire was profiled, and TCRdb retains in-frame clones only, with some absent. The sample consists of about 150,000 clones, roughly 66% of them appearing once. CDR1 MNHEY and CDR2 SVGAGI come from the germline V gene. V lost 6 bases and J lost 0, with 9 bases in between. CDR3 length: 15 amino acids. About this clone: No antigen is known for it.

Sampled while nominally healthy, donors likely had unrecorded immune exposures. V gene TRBV6-5 combines with J gene TRBJ1-6, with D possibly TRBD1 on 5 matching bases. The sample taken for sequencing was PBMCs. The source is a woman aged 18 to 35 in good health and CMV-seronegative. The CDR3 DNA follows: TGTGCCAGCAGCCTAAGGGGCTCCTATAATTCACCCCTCCACTTT. Its protein is CASSLRGSYNSPLHF.